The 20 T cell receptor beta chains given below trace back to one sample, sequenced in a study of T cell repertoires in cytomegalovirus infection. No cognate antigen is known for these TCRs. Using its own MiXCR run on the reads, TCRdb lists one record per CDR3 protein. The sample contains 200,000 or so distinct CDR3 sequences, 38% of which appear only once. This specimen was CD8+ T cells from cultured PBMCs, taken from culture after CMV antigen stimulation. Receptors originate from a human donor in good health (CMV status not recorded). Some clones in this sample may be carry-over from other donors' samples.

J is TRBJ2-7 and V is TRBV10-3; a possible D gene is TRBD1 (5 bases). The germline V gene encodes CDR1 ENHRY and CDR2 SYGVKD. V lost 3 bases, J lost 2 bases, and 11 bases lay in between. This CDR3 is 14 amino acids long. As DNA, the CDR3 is TGTGCCATCAGTGATCGGCAGGGCACCTACGAGCAGTACTTC. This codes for CAISDRQGTYEQYF.

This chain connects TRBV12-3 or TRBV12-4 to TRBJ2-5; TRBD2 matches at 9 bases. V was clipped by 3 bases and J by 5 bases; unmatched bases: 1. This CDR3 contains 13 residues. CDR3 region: CASSLTSGETQYF. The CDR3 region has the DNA TGTGCCAGCAGTTTGACTAGCGGCGAGACCCAGTACTTC.

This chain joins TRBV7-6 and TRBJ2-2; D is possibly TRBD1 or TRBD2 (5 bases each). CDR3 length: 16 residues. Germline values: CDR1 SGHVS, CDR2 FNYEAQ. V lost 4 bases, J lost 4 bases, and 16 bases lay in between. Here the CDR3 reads CASSSMEGTGTGELFF. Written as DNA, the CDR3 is TGTGCCAGCAGCTCGATGGAAGGGACGGGCACCGGGGAGCTGTTTTTT.

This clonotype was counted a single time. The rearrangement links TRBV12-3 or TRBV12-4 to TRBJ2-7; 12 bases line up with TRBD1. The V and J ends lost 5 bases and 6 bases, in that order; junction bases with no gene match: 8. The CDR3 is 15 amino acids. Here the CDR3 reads CASSTFGTGGREQYF. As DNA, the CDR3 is TGTGCCAGCAGTACCTTCGGGACAGGGGGCCGCGAGCAGTACTTC.

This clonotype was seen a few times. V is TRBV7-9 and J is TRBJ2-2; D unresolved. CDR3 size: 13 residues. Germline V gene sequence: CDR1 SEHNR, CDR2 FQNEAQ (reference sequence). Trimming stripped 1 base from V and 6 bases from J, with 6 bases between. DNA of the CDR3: TGTGCCAGCAGCTTAGGGACCTCCGGGGAGCTGTTTTTT. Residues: CASSLGTSGELFF.

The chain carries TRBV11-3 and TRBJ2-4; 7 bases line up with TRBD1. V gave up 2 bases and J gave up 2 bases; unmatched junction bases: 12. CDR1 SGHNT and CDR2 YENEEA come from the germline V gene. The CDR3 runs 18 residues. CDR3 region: CASSLRGRVIRTKNIQYF. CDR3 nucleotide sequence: TGTGCCAGCAGCTTAAGGGGGCGAGTGATTAGGACCAAAAACATTCAGTACTTC.

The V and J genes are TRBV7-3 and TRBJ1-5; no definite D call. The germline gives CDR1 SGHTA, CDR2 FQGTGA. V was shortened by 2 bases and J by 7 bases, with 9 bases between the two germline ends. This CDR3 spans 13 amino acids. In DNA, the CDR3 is TGTGCCAGCAGCTTATCAGAGGAACAGCCCCAGCATTTT. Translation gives CASSLSEEQPQHF.

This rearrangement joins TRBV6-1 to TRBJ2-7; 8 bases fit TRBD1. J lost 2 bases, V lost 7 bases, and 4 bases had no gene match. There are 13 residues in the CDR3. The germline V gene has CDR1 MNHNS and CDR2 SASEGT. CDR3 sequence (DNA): TGTGCCAGCAAAGACAGGGGCCCCTACGAGCAGTACTTC. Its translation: CASKDRGPYEQYF.

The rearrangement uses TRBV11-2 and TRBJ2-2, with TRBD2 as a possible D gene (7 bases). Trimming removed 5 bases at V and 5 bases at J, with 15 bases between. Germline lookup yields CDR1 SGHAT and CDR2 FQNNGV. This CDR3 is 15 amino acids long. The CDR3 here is CASSAGAASTGELFF. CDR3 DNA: TGTGCCAGCAGCGCGGGGGCGGCCTCGACCGGGGAGCTGTTTTTT.

The CDR3 protein is CASSSPEGLAGGTDTQYF. The CDR3 DNA reads TGTGCCAGCAGCTCCCCCGAAGGTCTAGCGGGCGGCACAGATACGCAGTATTTT. The chain carries TRBV7-6 and TRBJ2-3, with TRBD2 matching over 8 bases. Trimming cost V 4 bases and J 1 base; bases outside gene matches: 13. The CDR3 is made up of 18 amino acids. Germline-derived CDR1 and CDR2 are SGHVS and FNYEAQ.

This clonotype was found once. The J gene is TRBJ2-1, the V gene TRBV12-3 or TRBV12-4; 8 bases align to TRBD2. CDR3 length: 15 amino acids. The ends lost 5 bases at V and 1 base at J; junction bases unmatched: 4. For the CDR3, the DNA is TGTGCCAGCAGTCGTCGCGGGGGGTCCTACAATGAGCAGTTCTTC. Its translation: CASSRRGGSYNEQFF.

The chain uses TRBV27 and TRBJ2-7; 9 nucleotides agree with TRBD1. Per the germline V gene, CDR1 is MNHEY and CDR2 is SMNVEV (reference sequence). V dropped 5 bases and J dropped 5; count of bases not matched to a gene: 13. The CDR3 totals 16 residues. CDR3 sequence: CASSPSGGDRVHEQYF. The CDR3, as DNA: TGTGCCAGCAGTCCTTCGGGTGGGGACAGGGTCCACGAGCAGTACTTC.

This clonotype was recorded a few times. For the CDR3, the DNA is TGCGCCAGCAGCCATGACAGGGGGGACACTGAAGCTTTCTTT. This encodes CASSHDRGDTEAFF. This sequence joins TRBV4-1 and TRBJ1-1; 9 positions agree with TRBD1. The CDR3 is 14 amino acids. The germline gives CDR1 MGHRA, CDR2 YSYEKL. J was trimmed by 3 bases and V by 3 bases; bases with no gene match: 2.

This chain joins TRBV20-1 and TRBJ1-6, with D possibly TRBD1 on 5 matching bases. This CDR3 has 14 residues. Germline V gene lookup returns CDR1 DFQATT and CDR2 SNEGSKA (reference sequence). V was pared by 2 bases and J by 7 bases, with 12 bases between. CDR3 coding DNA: TGCAGTGCTAGACCCCGACAGAGCAATTCACCCCTCCACTTT. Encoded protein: CSARPRQSNSPLHF.

The CDR3 spells CASSWSGQGRSRDTEAFF. The CDR3 DNA reads as TGTGCCAGCAGTTGGTCGGGACAGGGGAGGAGCAGAGACACTGAAGCTTTCTTT. The rearrangement links TRBV12-3 or TRBV12-4 to TRBJ1-1, with 10 bases fitting TRBD1. V shed 4 bases and J 3 bases; nucleotides not matched to a gene: 14. CDR3 length: 18 residues.

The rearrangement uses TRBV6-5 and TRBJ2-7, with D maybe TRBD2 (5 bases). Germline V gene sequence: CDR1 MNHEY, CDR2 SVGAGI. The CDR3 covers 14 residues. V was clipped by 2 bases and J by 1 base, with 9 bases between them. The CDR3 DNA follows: TGTGCCAGCAGTTACGGGGAGAGATCCTACGAGCAGTACTTC. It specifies CASSYGERSYEQYF.

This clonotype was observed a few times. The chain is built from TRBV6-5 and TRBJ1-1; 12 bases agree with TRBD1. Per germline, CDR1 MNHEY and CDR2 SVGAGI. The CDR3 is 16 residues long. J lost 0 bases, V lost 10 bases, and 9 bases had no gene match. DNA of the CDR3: TGTGCCACCTCCTCCGGGACAGGGGGCATGAACACTGAAGCTTTCTTT. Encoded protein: CATSSGTGGMNTEAFF.

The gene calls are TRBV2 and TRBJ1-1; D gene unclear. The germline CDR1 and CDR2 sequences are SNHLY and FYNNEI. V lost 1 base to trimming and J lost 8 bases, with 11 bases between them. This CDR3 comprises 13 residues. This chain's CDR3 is CASSEGTKTEAFF. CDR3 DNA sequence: TGTGCCAGCAGTGAAGGGACTAAGACCGAAGCTTTCTTT.

CDR3 nucleotide sequence: TGTGCCAGCAATGATCCGACTAGCGGGTACTACAATGAGCAGTTCTTC. As protein: CASNDPTSGYYNEQFF. The chain is built from TRBV6-2 or TRBV6-3 and TRBJ2-1; TRBD2 matches 10 bases. V lost 7 bases to trimming and J lost 3 bases; unmatched junction nucleotides: 9. The CDR3 length is 16 residues. Germline CDR1 reads MNHEY; CDR2 reads SVGEGT.

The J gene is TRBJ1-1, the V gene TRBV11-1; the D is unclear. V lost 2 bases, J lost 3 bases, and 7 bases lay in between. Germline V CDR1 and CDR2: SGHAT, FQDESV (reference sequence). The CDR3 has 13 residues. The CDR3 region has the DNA TGTGCCAGCAGCTTACTTGCGCACACTGAAGCTTTCTTT. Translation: CASSLLAHTEAFF.